Only a few counts were recorded for the clone carrying this T cell receptor beta chain. Its antigen remains unidentified. The data derive from a study of beta chain features in type 1 diabetes. About the research overall: Sorted cells numbering 107,917,701 were examined across all samples. Study-level findings and limits: Although PCR might favor shorter templates, it would do so equally in patients and controls. People with Type 1 diabetes carried modestly yet significantly shorter TCRB CDR3s in all four CD4+ subsets.

The length of the CDR3 is 14 residues. Isolated RNA was reverse transcribed in full, so expressed TCRB transcripts were sequenced. TCRdb keeps only in-frame clones here, not all; method: immunoSEQ multiplex PCR. The repertoire consists of 100,000 to 150,000 clones, with 15% to 20% occurring once and the leading ten covering 2.3%. Each of the CD4+ naive, central memory, regulatory and stem cell-like memory populations was sorted via CD45RO/CCR7/CD25/CD127/CD95/CD27. The sequenced material came from central memory CD4+ T cells from blood. The receptor comes from a man aged 30-40 years with type 1 diabetes. V is TRBV21-1 and J is TRBJ2-7. TRBV21-1 is reported as a pseudogene. The CDR3, as DNA: TGTGCCAGCAGCTTAAGACGGACCCTCTACGAGCAGTACTTC. The encoded protein is CASSLRRTLYEQYF.